The 6 T cell receptor beta chains below all came from one sample that was sequenced in a study of shared clonotypes between healthy human individuals. The naive CD8 population came from CD45RO-negative cells selected for CCR7, without terminally differentiated effector memory CD45RA+ cells. TCRdb keeps only in-frame clones here, not all; method: immunoSEQ multiplex PCR. Of some 2 million clones detected, less than 95% appear once; the ten largest clones hold 1.1%. The sequenced sample was naive CD8+ T cells sorted from blood. The receptor source for this set is a man younger than 35 in good health.

The chain employs TRBV19 and TRBJ2-1, with 9 bases lining up with TRBD2. From germline, CDR1 is LNHDA and CDR2 SQIVND (reference sequence). The CDR3 has 14 amino acids. Unmatched junction bases numbered 6, after V lost 5 bases and J lost 7 bases. This CDR3 reads CASSHAGGPNEQFF. DNA for the CDR3: TGTGCCAGTAGTCATGCGGGAGGGCCAAATGAGCAGTTCTTC.

This clone was recorded only once. V usage is TRBV5-4 and J usage is TRBJ2-1; 11 positions match TRBD2. The CDR3 covers 12 residues. Germline CDR1 reads SGHNT; CDR2 reads YYREEE (reference sequence). J lost 10 bases, V lost 3 bases, and 0 bases had no gene match. CDR3 protein: CASSSSGREQFF. The CDR3 nucleotides are TGTGCCAGCAGCTCTAGCGGGAGGGAGCAGTTCTTC.

This chain's CDR3 is CAESAAPGRNNEQFF. CDR3 in DNA: TGTGCCGAAAGCGCCGCCCCGGGGCGTAACAATGAGCAGTTCTTC. The chain links TRBV2 to TRBJ2-1; possibly TRBD1 or TRBD2 for D (5 bases each). This CDR3 spans 15 amino acids. Per germline, CDR1 SNHLY and CDR2 FYNNEI. Trimming shortened V by 11 bases and J by 5 bases, and 22 bases separated the two germline ends.

Comments on this clone: The identical CDR3 is also encoded by other nucleotide sequences in the sample. The rearrangement uses TRBV5-1 and TRBJ2-7; 9 nucleotides line up with TRBD2. Trimming at V came to 2 bases and at J to 2 bases, leaving 5 bases not matched to a gene. The CDR3 extends over 15 amino acids. Per germline, CDR1 SGHRS and CDR2 YFSETQ. CDR3 nucleotide sequence: TGCGCCAGCAGCTTAGGCCTAGCGGGAACCTACGAGCAGTACTTC. Its protein product is CASSLGLAGTYEQYF.

This rearrangement joins TRBV7-6 to TRBJ1-2; D ambiguous. The length of the CDR3 is 12 residues. Deletions cut 3 bases from V and 0 bases from J, with 2 bases between. Germline values: CDR1 SGHVS, CDR2 FNYEAQ. The CDR3 DNA reads as TGTGCCAGCAGCTTTACTAACTATGGCTACACCTTC. It codes for CASSFTNYGYTF.

The chain joins TRBV4-1 to TRBJ2-1; D gene uncertain. The germline V gene has CDR1 MGHRA and CDR2 YSYEKL. The CDR3 is 14 amino acids. Trimming took 0 bases from V and 4 from J, leaving 7 bases between them. The CDR3, as DNA: TGCGCCAGCAGCCAAGATGGTAGATACAATGAGCAGTTCTTC. It translates to CASSQDGRYNEQFF.